Following are 7 T cell receptor beta chains from one sample sequenced in a study of blood T cell repertoires in COVID-19. Data came from immunoSEQ multiplex PCR; TCRdb stores just in-frame clones and leaves some out. Altogether tens of thousands of clones are present, around three quarters being singletons, with the ten largest covering under 5.5%. The specimen was peripheral blood. These receptors were collected from a woman in her seventies with acute or convalescent COVID-19.

The table lists this clone with a count of one. V usage is TRBV7-3 and J usage is TRBJ2-1; TRBD1 matches 10 bases. Germline trimming cut 5 bases from V and 2 bases from J; bases unmatched to any gene: 3. CDR3 size: 15 residues. CDR1 and CDR2 from the germline V gene are SGHTA and FQGTGA. The CDR3 region has the DNA TGTGCCAGCAGCCCGGACAGGGGGGCCTACAATGAGCAGTTCTTC. This gives the protein CASSPDRGAYNEQFF.

The chain recombines TRBV7-2 with TRBJ1-2; D uncertain. CDR3 length: 14 residues. V was trimmed by 2 bases and J by 10 bases, leaving 17 bases between them. CDR1 SGHTA and CDR2 FQGNSA come from the germline V gene. CDR3 sequence reads: CASSLITGSMHYTF. CDR3 DNA sequence: TGTGCCAGCAGCTTAATCACCGGGTCTATGCACTACACCTTC.

The V and J genes are TRBV21-1 and TRBJ1-4. TRBV21-1 is labeled a pseudogene. The length of the CDR3 is 17 residues. The CDR3 loop reads CASSKARNPATNEKLFF. In DNA, the CDR3 is TGTGCCAGCAGCAAAGCGCGGAATCCCGCAACTAATGAAAAACTGTTTTTT.

This chain links TRBV3-1 (or the pseudogene TRBV3-2) with TRBJ1-1; unclear D gene. Trimming cost V 4 bases and J 1 base, with 10 bases left between them. This CDR3 is built from 14 residues. Germline assignment: CDR1 LGHDT and CDR2 YNNKEL (reference sequence). In DNA form, the CDR3 reads TGTGCCAGCAGCCGTGGGCCTTCGAACACTGAAGCTTTCTTT. It codes for CASSRGPSNTEAFF.

The chain is built from TRBV7-2 and TRBJ2-5, with 9 bases lining up with TRBD1. The CDR3 consists of 15 residues. The trim removed 5 bases at V and 5 bases at J, leaving 9 bases unmatched. Germline V CDR1 and CDR2: SGHTA, FQGNSA. In DNA, the CDR3 is TGTGCCAGCAGCATACAGGGGGCCGAGAGGGAGACCCAGTACTTC. As protein: CASSIQGAERETQYF.

The rearrangement joins TRBV3-1 (or the pseudogene TRBV3-2) to TRBJ2-5; TRBD2 agrees at 14 bases. The ends lost 1 base at V and 3 bases at J; junction bases unmatched: 10. Germline loops: CDR1 LGHDT, CDR2 YNNKEL (reference sequence). The CDR3 sequence is 19 residues long. The CDR3 nucleotides are TGTGCCAGCAGCCAAGCGCCGCGGACTAGCGGGGGGTTTAAAGAGACCCAGTACTTC. Protein product: CASSQAPRTSGGFKETQYF.

The rearrangement joins TRBV6-5 to TRBJ2-7; 7 bases are shared with TRBD1. After removal of 4 bases from V and 10 bases from J, the junction contained 7 bases not matched to a gene. Germline values: CDR1 MNHEY, CDR2 SVGAGI. The CDR3 is 12 residues long. As DNA, the CDR3 is TGTGCCAGCAGTTCTCAGGACAGGCCCCAGTACTTC. This encodes CASSSQDRPQYF.